The 7 T cell receptor beta chains below come from one sample, sequenced in a study of blood T cell repertoires in COVID-19. Sequencing used immunoSEQ multiplex PCR; TCRdb keeps in-frame clones, though not all of them. The profile shows approximately 190,000 clones, roughly 82% of them singletons. Sequenced input: peripheral blood. These TCRs come from a woman aged 25-40 years with acute or convalescent COVID-19.

The V gene is TRBV19, the J gene TRBJ2-7; TRBD1 agrees at 7 bases. The junction had 7 bases not matched to a gene; V was cut back by 6 bases and J by 8 bases. This CDR3 has 12 residues. In germline, CDR1 is LNHDA, CDR2 SQIVND (reference sequence). The DNA for the CDR3 is TGTGCCAGTAGGACGACAGGGTATAAGCAGTACTTC. Translation: CASRTTGYKQYF.

As for this clone: Other DNA sequences in the same sample also yield this CDR3. The V gene is TRBV25-1, the J gene TRBJ1-1, with unresolved D. The germline V gene encodes CDR1 MGHDK and CDR2 SYGVNS. CDR3 length: 12 amino acids. Trimming shortened V by 4 bases and J by 1 base, and 4 bases separated the two germline ends. The CDR3 loop reads CASSAGNTEAFF. For the CDR3, the DNA is TGTGCCAGCAGTGCAGGGAACACTGAAGCTTTCTTT.

This chain uses TRBV11-2 with TRBJ2-7, with 7 bases identical to TRBD1. The germline V gene has CDR1 SGHAT and CDR2 FQNNGV. V lost 5 bases, J lost 1 base, and 11 bases stayed unmatched. This CDR3 has 16 residues. The CDR3 DNA sequence: TGTGCCAGCAGCCCAAACAGGGGCCGGGGTTCCTACGAGCAGTACTTC. Amino acid sequence: CASSPNRGRGSYEQYF. Full variable domain (outside the CDR3, taken from reference TRBV11-2 and TRBJ2-7): EAGVAQSPRYKIIEKRQSVAFWCNPISGHATLYWYQQILGQGPKLLIQFQNNGVVDDSQLPKDRFSAERLKGVDSTLKIQPAKLEDSAVYLCASSPNRGRGSYEQYFGPGTRLTVT.

The genes are TRBV18 and TRBJ2-1; the D gene is possibly TRBD2 (6 bases). V was cut by 0 bases and J by 10 bases, with 16 bases left in between. This CDR3 has 15 residues. Per germline, CDR1 KGHSH and CDR2 LQKENI. The CDR3 protein is CASSPPGWGTQEQFF. CDR3 nucleotides: TGTGCCAGCTCACCACCCGGCTGGGGGACTCAAGAGCAGTTCTTC.

This clone has a handful of counts. This sequence joins TRBV6-5 and TRBJ2-1; the match to TRBD1 covers 9 bases. Germline values: CDR1 MNHEY, CDR2 SVGAGI. CDR3 size: 14 residues. The ends lost 4 bases at V and 8 bases at J; junction bases unmatched: 6. CDR3 sequence (DNA): TGTGCCAGCAGTTCGACGACAGGGGGGGATGAGCAGTTCTTC. Translating it yields CASSSTTGGDEQFF.

The V gene is TRBV10-1, the J gene TRBJ1-1; 11 bases line up with TRBD1. Germline values: CDR1 WNHNN, CDR2 SYGVQD (reference sequence). With V trimmed by 0 bases and J by 4 bases, 1 base remained unmatched. The CDR3 runs 15 residues. CDR3 bases: TGCGCCAGCAGTGAGTCCGGGACAGGGGGCACTGAAGCTTTCTTT. It yields the protein CASSESGTGGTEAFF.

The chain carries TRBV29-1 and TRBJ1-2; a weak D match, TRBD1 (6 bases). CDR3 length: 13 residues. With 5 bases removed from V and 4 bases from J, the gap between germline ends came to 14 bases. The germline V gene encodes CDR1 SQVTM and CDR2 ANQGSEA. For the CDR3, the DNA is TGCAGCGTTTCAGGACAGATGTCCTATGGCTACACCTTC. It codes for CSVSGQMSYGYTF. Complete variable domain (other parts from reference TRBV29-1 and TRBJ1-2): SAVISQKPSRDICQRGTSLTIQCQVDSQVTMMFWYRQQPGQSLTLIATANQGSEATYESGFVIDKFPISRPNLTFSTLTVSNMSPEDSSIYLCSVSGQMSYGYTFGSGTRLTVV.